This entry lists 4 T cell receptor beta chains sequenced from one sample in a study of T cells in Graves' hyperthyroidism and ophthalmopathy. The investigators amplified TCR beta CDR3 regions from RNA transcripts. The TCR CDR3 was amplified in a first-round RT-PCR using the HTBI primer set. TCRdb reprocessed the multiplex PCR reads via MiXCR and lists one record per CDR3 protein. The repertoire holds about 680,000 distinct CDR3 sequences, with approximately 36% as singletons. The sequenced material came from blood. The source is a woman between 40 and 55 years old with Graves' hyperthyroidism.

This clonotype has at least ten counts. The V call is TRBV7-2, the J call TRBJ1-1; D is undetermined. CDR1 is SGHTA, CDR2 FQGNSA, per germline. V gave up 3 bases and J gave up 4 bases, with 6 bases separating them. The CDR3 runs 12 residues. Written as DNA, the CDR3 is TGTGCCAGCAGCTTTACCGGCACTGAAGCTTTCTTT. Amino acids: CASSFTGTEAFF.

This clonotype was observed a handful of times. V is TRBV5-6 and J is TRBJ2-5, with a possible D match to TRBD1 (6 bases). The ends were cut back, 0 bases at V and 2 bases at J, with 8 bases in the middle. Per the germline V gene, CDR1 is SGHDT and CDR2 is YYEEEE. The CDR3 is 14 residues long. The CDR3 is CASSLEDRQETQYF. As DNA, the CDR3 is TGTGCCAGCAGCTTGGAGGACAGACAAGAGACCCAGTACTTC.

This clonotype occurred many times. The chain carries TRBV7-9 and TRBJ2-7; D may match TRBD1 or TRBD2 (5 bases each). The CDR3 length is 17 residues. Per the germline V gene, CDR1 is SEHNR and CDR2 is FQNEAQ (reference sequence). The V end lost 5 bases, the J end lost 3 bases, and 23 bases lay between the germline ends. The CDR3 loop is CASSPPYAGTTFYEQYF. The CDR3 region has the DNA TGTGCCAGCAGCCCTCCTTATGCTGGGACCACCTTCTACGAGCAGTACTTC.

V is TRBV29-1 and J is TRBJ2-3, with TRBD2 matching over 14 bases. The ends lost 3 bases at V and 3 bases at J; junction bases unmatched: 2. This CDR3 is 15 amino acids long. Germline CDR1 SQVTM, CDR2 ANQGSEA. DNA for the CDR3: TGCAGCGTTGAGGGGACTAGCGGGGGAACAGATACGCAGTATTTT. It encodes CSVEGTSGGTDTQYF.